A selection of T cell receptor beta chains follows, all from one sample in a study of post-analysis software for immune sequencing data. TCRdb analysed the PCR reads with MiXCR anew, one entry per CDR3 protein. The table includes approximately 730,000 distinct CDR3 sequences, 35% to 55% detected once. Sequencing was performed on blood. The source of these receptors is a girl aged 5-17 years with multiple sclerosis. CDR3s include the opening cysteine and the closing phenylalanine or tryptophan. The D gene is left open where the match is weak. Clone size appears in some rows only: once, few, many, or a class for an expanded clone.

d_call,clone_size,v_call,cdr3_aa
TRBD2,once,TRBV7-7,CASSKGLAGDEQFF
NA,NA,TRBV25-1,CASNRGLSDEQFF
NA,NA,TRBV9,CASSPSPTPTSPLHF
NA,NA,TRBV6-6,CASRNRASGQETQYF
NA,few,TRBV29-1,CSVVSGEQFF
NA,few,TRBV12-5,CASGLVERGIEQYF
NA,few,TRBV5-1,CASSPRSGGNTEAFF
TRBD2,NA,TRBV7-6,CASSFQSAGTKPGETQYF
NA,NA,TRBV4-1,CASSQDEMNGYTF
NA,NA,TRBV4-3,CASSQAGGGYTQYF
TRBD1,NA,TRBV12-3/TRBV12-4,CAGSPRQGGLGTEAFF
TRBD1,NA,TRBV7-9,CANSPGGARTEAFF
NA,NA,TRBV10-3,CAISESHKVSSNQPQHF
NA,NA,TRBV28,CASSSGPRTEAFF
TRBD2,NA,TRBV25-1,CASSEYGRATDTQYF
TRBD1,NA,TRBV29-1,CSVEADRGRDEQYF
NA,few,TRBV20-1,CSARSEGLAEKLFF
NA,NA,TRBV12-3/TRBV12-4,CASRSAGAGAVYTF
TRBD2,once,TRBV5-6,CASSLRIGGDEQYF
NA,NA,TRBV20-1,CSAAMGQGATEQYF
TRBD2,few,TRBV3-1,CASSQDSGTSGRKSYEQYF
TRBD1,once,TRBV6-5,CASSNPGQGAPFAYNEQFF
TRBD2,NA,TRBV7-8,CASSLAPLAGARHNEQFF
TRBD1,few,TRBV4-2,CASSQETGGGSGANVLTF
NA,NA,TRBV14,CASSIHREWQFF
NA,NA,TRBV12-3/TRBV12-4,CASRAPGLYEQYF
TRBD2,NA,TRBV12-3/TRBV12-4,CASSFAGETADTQYF
NA,few,TRBV20-1,CSASGPGARDEKLFF
TRBD2,NA,TRBV27,CASSPTLLAASYNEQFF
NA,few,TRBV6-2/TRBV6-3,CASSPLLGGTQYF
NA,NA,TRBV7-9,CASSWAGDQPQHF
TRBD2,NA,TRBV6-1,CASSESGLAGGTDTQYF
NA,NA,TRBV20-1,CSAARDTLAKNIQYF
NA,few,TRBV29-1,CSVGKWGRGKTDTQYF
TRBD1,few,TRBV29-1,CSAGTELNTEAFF
NA,NA,TRBV20-1,CSAGFDRTHSNQPQHF
TRBD2,NA,TRBV12-3/TRBV12-4,CASRGTTYEQYF
TRBD2,NA,TRBV20-1,CSAAGLAAFYEQYF
NA,few,TRBV11-1,CASSLGIPETQYF
NA,NA,TRBV20-1,CSARDSRSTGYEQYF
TRBD2,NA,TRBV25-1,CASSEERELSYEQYF
NA,NA,TRBV7-9,CASSLPTGGLEKLFF
NA,few,TRBV5-5,CASSLGGLLNIQYF
TRBD2,few,TRBV5-6,CASSRWGSGSTYEQYF
TRBD1,NA,TRBV20-1,CSAYRGLGSYNEQFF
NA,NA,TRBV9,CASSDLRGLGYTF
NA,NA,TRBV6-1,CASTEGWRTDTQYF
NA,NA,TRBV15,CATREDAGDEQFF
TRBD2,NA,TRBV20-1,CSARDESSSSGPRDTQYF
NA,NA,TRBV7-9,CASSQGQWGENIQYF
TRBD2,NA,TRBV12-3/TRBV12-4,CASSDDGLAVAKNIQYF